The clone carrying this TCR beta chain is categorized as medium-sized. Its antigen remains unknown. This CDR3 has 16 amino acids. Germline CDR1 MNHEY, CDR2 SVGAGI. V dropped 7 bases and J dropped 4; count of bases not matched to a gene: 15. The template was genomic DNA from peripheral blood, not RNA. These data are taken from a study of T cell repertoires in aging, cancer and after chemotherapy. Study-wide background: Healthy donor repertoires were recorded over several months to years and showed clear clonal overlap.

The study's findings and limits: Median generation probability rose over the chemotherapy interval in each cancer cohort, suggesting rebound thymic output. Loss of evenness, beyond lost richness, contributed to age-related TCR diversity decline in cancer patients. Age-matched healthy donors had significantly more diverse, less clonal blood TCR repertoires than untreated cancer patients.

TRB rearrangements spanning V, D and J were amplified using mixed TRB-A/B primers. TCRdb analysed the multiplex PCR reads with MiXCR anew, one entry per CDR3 protein. The sample includes about 6,200 distinct CDR3 sequences, 27% seen only once; the top ten take about 4%. The chain uses TRBV6-5 and TRBJ2-5, with 7 positions matching TRBD2. Input material: blood. The sequence was collected from a human donor in good health. CDR3 amino acids: CASKAGAEGYGETQYF. Here the CDR3 DNA reads TGTGCCAGCAAGGCGGGAGCGGAGGGATACGGAGAGACCCAGTACTTC.